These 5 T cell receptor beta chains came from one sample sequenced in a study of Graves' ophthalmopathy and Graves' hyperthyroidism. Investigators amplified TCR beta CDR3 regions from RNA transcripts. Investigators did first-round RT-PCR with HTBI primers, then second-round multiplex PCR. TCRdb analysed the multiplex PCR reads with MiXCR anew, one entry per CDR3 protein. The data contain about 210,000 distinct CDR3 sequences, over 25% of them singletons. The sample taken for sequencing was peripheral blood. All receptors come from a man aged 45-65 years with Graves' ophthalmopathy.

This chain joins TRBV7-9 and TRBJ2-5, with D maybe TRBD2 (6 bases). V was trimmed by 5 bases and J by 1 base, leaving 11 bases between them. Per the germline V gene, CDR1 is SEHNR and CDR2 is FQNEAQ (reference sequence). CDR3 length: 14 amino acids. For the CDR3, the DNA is TGTGCCAGCAGCCCCCTAGCGACCCAAGAGACCCAGTACTTC. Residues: CASSPLATQETQYF.

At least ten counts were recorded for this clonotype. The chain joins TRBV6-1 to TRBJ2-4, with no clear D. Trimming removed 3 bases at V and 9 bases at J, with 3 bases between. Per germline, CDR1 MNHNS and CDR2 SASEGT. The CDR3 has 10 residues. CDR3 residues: CASSDVIQYF. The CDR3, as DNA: TGTGCCAGCAGTGATGTCATTCAGTACTTC.

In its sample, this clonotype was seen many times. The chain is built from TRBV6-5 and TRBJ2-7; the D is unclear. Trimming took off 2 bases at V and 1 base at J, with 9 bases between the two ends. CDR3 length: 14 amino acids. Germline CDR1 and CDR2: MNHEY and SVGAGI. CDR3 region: CASSYRRESYEQYF. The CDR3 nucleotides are TGTGCCAGCAGTTACAGAAGGGAATCCTACGAGCAGTACTTC.

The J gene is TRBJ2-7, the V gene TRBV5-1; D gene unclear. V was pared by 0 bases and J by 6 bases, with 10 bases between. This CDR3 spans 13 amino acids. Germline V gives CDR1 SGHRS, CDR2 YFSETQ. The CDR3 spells CASSLEAAGEQYF. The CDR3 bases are TGCGCCAGCAGCTTGGAGGCAGCCGGCGAGCAGTACTTC.

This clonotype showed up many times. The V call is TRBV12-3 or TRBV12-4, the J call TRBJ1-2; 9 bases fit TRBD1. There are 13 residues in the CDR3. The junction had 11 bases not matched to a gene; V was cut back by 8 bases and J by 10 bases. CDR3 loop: CASGRDRDHYYTF. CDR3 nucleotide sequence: TGTGCCAGCGGAAGGGACAGGGACCACTACTACACCTTC.